This record concerns one TCR beta chain sequence. Its antigen is still unknown. The CDR3 contains 14 residues. Germline V gene sequence: CDR1 GTSNPN, CDR2 SVGIG (reference sequence). The sample belongs to a study of T cells expressing NK-cell markers. Study overall: Sorted T-cell subsets CD3+CD56+NKG2C+, CD3+CD56+NKG2C- and CD3+CD56-NKG2C+ were TCR beta-sequenced. Serological testing identified seven of the eight sequenced donors as HCMV-seropositive and one as seronegative.

TCRdb re-called the 5' RACE reads and shows each CDR3 protein once, DNA omitted. The table for this sample gives approximately 460,000 distinct CDR3 sequences. Study outcomes and limitations: Each of about 6 donors carried dominant NKG2C+ clonotypes accounting for roughly 1.0-8% of CD8+ T cells.

The sample consisted of blood T cells: a sorted CD56 or NKG2C T cell subset, CD4+ or CD8+ T cells, or bulk PBMC T cells (not recorded which). The origin of this receptor is a woman aged 18 to 75 in good health. The J gene is TRBJ1-5, the V gene TRBV30; without DNA, the TCRdb call of TRBD1 cannot be checked. The CDR3 sequence: CAWSVRQGGEPQHF.